The 13 T cell receptor beta chains presented below share a single source sample, sequenced in a study of OX40 agonist ivuxolimab in advanced cancers. TCRdb's table, derived via immunoSEQ multiplex PCR, lists solely in-frame clones and lacks some. The profile covers tens of thousands of clones, with more than 75% appearing a single time and about 2.7% taken by the ten largest. This material consisted of CD4+ or CD8+ T cells sorted from blood, taken in a trial of the OX40 agonist ivuxolimab. The receptors derive from an adult with an advanced solid tumor such as melanoma, head and neck, liver or kidney cancer.

The chain employs TRBV30 and TRBJ2-5; D not certain. The germline gives CDR1 GTSNPN, CDR2 SVGIG (reference sequence). The CDR3 runs 13 residues. The germline V and J ends were trimmed by 0 bases and 4 bases, with 9 bases remaining between them. This CDR3 reads CAWSVAGAETQYF. For the CDR3, the DNA is TGTGCCTGGAGTGTAGCAGGAGCAGAGACCCAGTACTTC. The whole variable domain, remainder taken from reference TRBV30 and TRBJ2-5, is SQTIHQWPATLVQPVGSPLSLECTVEGTSNPNLYWYRQAAGRGLQLLFYSVGIGQISSEVPQNLSASRPQDRQFILSSKKLLLSDSGFYLCAWSVAGAETQYFGPGTRLLVL.

The chain employs TRBV9 and TRBJ2-3, with TRBD2 identical over 9 bases. Losses at the gene ends were 0 bases for V and 3 bases for J; bases not matched to a gene: 2. The CDR3 length is 15 residues. CDR1 is SGDLS, CDR2 YYNGEE, per germline. CDR3 coding DNA: TGTGCCAGCAGCGTAGACAGCGGGGGGACAGATACGCAGTATTTT. Translation gives CASSVDSGGTDTQYF.

V is TRBV4-3 and J is TRBJ2-7, with D unresolved. The germline CDR1 and CDR2 sequences are LGHNA and YSLEER. Trimming shortened V by 0 bases and J by 3 bases, and 12 bases separated the two germline ends. The length of the CDR3 is 15 residues. The CDR3 region has the DNA TGCGCCAGCAGCCAAGATCTACCCAGTTACTACGAGCAGTACTTC. This codes for CASSQDLPSYYEQYF.

This clone was seen just once. The rearrangement uses TRBV11-3 and TRBJ1-2; possible D gene TRBD1, 6 bases. CDR1 and CDR2 from the germline V gene are SGHNT and YENEEA. The CDR3 is made up of 13 amino acids. The V gene lost 0 bases and the J gene lost 11 bases, with 13 bases spanning the gap. This chain's CDR3 is CASSLDRTGRYTF. The CDR3 DNA sequence: TGTGCCAGCAGCTTAGATCGAACAGGGAGGTACACCTTC.

J is TRBJ2-1 and V is TRBV5-1; D is possibly TRBD2 (6 bases). The CDR3 runs to 16 residues. The V gene's germline CDR1 is SGHRS and CDR2 YFSETQ. With 0 bases removed from V and 0 bases from J, the gap between germline ends came to 10 bases. The CDR3 protein is CASSLVAGSSYNEQFF. DNA for the CDR3: TGCGCCAGCAGCTTGGTGGCGGGGAGCTCCTACAATGAGCAGTTCTTC.

The chain is built from TRBV7-9 and TRBJ1-4, with 9 positions matching TRBD1. The CDR3 length is 15 residues. Germline trimming cut 4 bases from V and 3 bases from J; bases unmatched to any gene: 3. Germline V CDR1 and CDR2: SEHNR, FQNEAQ (reference sequence). The CDR3 DNA sequence: TGTGCCAGCAGCTCGGACAGGGGAGCTAATGAAAAACTGTTTTTT. This sequence encodes CASSSDRGANEKLFF.

This sequence joins TRBV6-5 and TRBJ1-5; 10 bases map to TRBD1. With 4 bases clipped from V and 5 bases from J, the junction kept 8 bases outside the gene matches. This CDR3 has 16 residues. Germline loops: CDR1 MNHEY, CDR2 SVGAGI. In nucleotides, the CDR3 is TGTGCCAGCAGTTCGACAGGGGGCCGTGGGTATCAGCCCCAGCATTTT. It encodes CASSSTGGRGYQPQHF.

V gene TRBV11-2 combines with J gene TRBJ2-5; 13 bases are shared with TRBD2. CDR1 and CDR2 from the germline V gene are SGHAT and FQNNGV. V shed 5 bases, J shed 5 bases, and the junction held 5 bases outside the gene matches. The CDR3 extends over 15 amino acids. In nucleotides, the CDR3 is TGTGCCAGCAGCACCTGGACTAGCGGGGGTGAGACCCAGTACTTC. It translates to CASSTWTSGGETQYF. The whole variable domain, filled in from reference TRBV11-2 and TRBJ2-5, reads EAGVAQSPRYKIIEKRQSVAFWCNPISGHATLYWYQQILGQGPKLLIQFQNNGVVDDSQLPKDRFSAERLKGVDSTLKIQPAKLEDSAVYLCASSTWTSGGETQYFGPGTRLLVL.

J is TRBJ1-5 and V is TRBV29-1, with D possibly being TRBD1 (6 bases). V was cut by 7 bases and J by 5 bases, with 15 bases left in between. Germline V gives CDR1 SQVTM, CDR2 ANQGSEA. The CDR3 totals 13 residues. The chain's CDR3 is CSARDMPDQPQHF. The CDR3 coding sequence is TGCAGCGCCCGGGACATGCCTGATCAGCCCCAGCATTTT.

The chain is built from TRBV6-5 and TRBJ2-7; possible D gene TRBD2, 7 bases. Trimming shortened V by 6 bases and J by 4 bases, and 19 bases separated the two germline ends. This CDR3 contains 15 residues. Germline CDR1 MNHEY, CDR2 SVGAGI. This CDR3 reads CASSLVGGAEYEQYF. The DNA for the CDR3 is TGTGCCAGCAGCCTGGTGGGGGGGGCGGAATACGAGCAGTACTTC.

The chain combines TRBV28 with TRBJ1-1; no clear D gene. V lost 7 bases, J lost 0 bases, and 6 bases lay in between. Germline lookup yields CDR1 MDHEN and CDR2 SYDVKM. The length of the CDR3 is 12 residues. This CDR3 is CASNYLNTEAFF. CDR3 sequence (DNA): TGTGCCAGCAATTACTTGAACACTGAAGCTTTCTTT.

The chain recombines TRBV5-6 with TRBJ2-5; 7 nucleotides line up with TRBD1. The J call may be wrong; the DNA end is better matched by TRBJ2-7. Germline assignment: CDR1 SGHDT and CDR2 YYEEEE. This CDR3 has 16 amino acids. DNA of the CDR3: TGTGCCAGCAGCGCAAAAGGGACAGTAACCTCCTACGAGCAGTACTTC. It encodes CASSAKGTVTSYEQYF.

This clone appeared once. This chain connects TRBV18 to TRBJ2-3; possibly TRBD1 or TRBD2 for D (5 bases each). V was pared by 3 bases and J by 1 base, with 11 bases between. CDR1 is KGHSH, CDR2 LQKENI, per germline. This CDR3 has 15 amino acids. CDR3 loop: CASSPQGRGTDTQYF. DNA of the CDR3: TGTGCCAGCTCACCCCAGGGACGAGGCACAGATACGCAGTATTTT.